One sample yielded the 28 T cell receptor beta chains listed below, sequenced in a study of OX40 agonist ivuxolimab in advanced cancers. Data came from immunoSEQ multiplex PCR; TCRdb stores just in-frame clones and leaves some out. The sample lists more than 65,000 clones, just under 95% seen once, with around 14% in the top ten. Here the sequenced sample was CD4+ or CD8+ T cells sorted from blood, taken in a trial of the OX40 agonist ivuxolimab. All receptors come from an adult with an advanced solid tumor such as melanoma, head and neck, liver or kidney cancer.

To note about this clone: One end of the junction varies from germline; a read error may be responsible. CDR3 region: CASSYGEDDLF. Here the CDR3 DNA reads TGTGCCAGCAGTTATGGAGAGGACGATCTGTTC. The V call is TRBV6-5, the J call TRBJ1-2; D ambiguous. The CDR3 is 11 amino acids. Germline CDR1 MNHEY, CDR2 SVGAGI.

The chain couples TRBV18 to TRBJ1-2, with 9 bases matching TRBD1. Germline values: CDR1 KGHSH, CDR2 LQKENI. Trimming took 0 bases from V and 5 from J; bases not matched to a gene: 4. This CDR3 region has 15 residues. The DNA of the CDR3 is TGTGCCAGCTCACCACCGTACGGACAGGGGTATGGCTACACCTTC. Protein product: CASSPPYGQGYGYTF.

The gene calls are TRBV15 and TRBJ1-2; 8 positions match TRBD1. CDR1 and CDR2 (germline): LNHNV, YYDKDF (reference sequence). This CDR3 comprises 16 residues. V shed 0 bases and J 4 bases; nucleotides not matched to a gene: 7. CDR3 in DNA: TGTGCCACCAGCAGAGATAAAAGGGACAGGTTCTATGGCTACACCTTC. Translated, it gives CATSRDKRDRFYGYTF.

This clone was recorded once. This chain uses TRBV4-1 with TRBJ2-7, with D possibly being TRBD2 (6 bases). Germline V lookup: CDR1 MGHRA, CDR2 YSYEKL. The CDR3 length is 15 residues. Trimming took off 0 bases at V and 3 bases at J, with 12 bases between the two ends. CDR3 in amino acids: CASSQEGPGGYEQYF. Written as DNA, the CDR3 is TGCGCCAGCAGCCAAGAGGGTCCCGGGGGCTACGAGCAGTACTTC.

The chain combines TRBV27 with TRBJ2-7; possibly TRBD1 for D (5 bases). CDR1 and CDR2 from the germline V gene are MNHEY and SMNVEV (reference sequence). The CDR3 has 16 amino acids. Trimming took off 3 bases at V and 3 bases at J, with 18 bases between the two ends. CDR3 sequence: CASSFLPAGPGYEQYF. The CDR3 DNA reads as TGTGCCAGCAGTTTCCTCCCGGCAGGGCCGGGCTACGAGCAGTACTTC.

The chain carries TRBV5-1 and TRBJ2-1; perhaps TRBD1 as D (6 bases). From germline, CDR1 is SGHRS and CDR2 YFSETQ. Trimming shortened V by 7 bases and J by 10 bases, and 15 bases separated the two germline ends. This CDR3 has 12 residues. The CDR3 nucleotides read TGCGCCAGCGCTCAGGGGCCCAGCGAGCAGTTCTTC. Amino acids: CASAQGPSEQFF.

The genes are TRBV7-9 and TRBJ2-5; a possible D gene is TRBD2 (5 bases). The V gene lost 3 bases and the J gene lost 2 bases, with 16 bases spanning the gap. This CDR3 is built from 16 residues. Germline V gene sequence: CDR1 SEHNR, CDR2 FQNEAQ (reference sequence). CDR3: CASSLEGGGGQETQYF. CDR3 in DNA: TGTGCCAGCAGCTTGGAAGGCGGAGGCGGGCAAGAGACCCAGTACTTC.

V and J are TRBV27 and TRBJ2-7; D unresolved. The germline V gene encodes CDR1 MNHEY and CDR2 SMNVEV (reference sequence). The CDR3 runs 13 residues. Trimming removed 5 bases from V and 4 bases from J, with 12 bases in between. The CDR3 loop reads CASSPSIWYEQYF. CDR3 DNA sequence: TGTGCCAGCAGTCCCTCGATTTGGTACGAGCAGTACTTC.

The J gene is TRBJ2-5, the V gene TRBV7-3; D call uncertain. V gave up 2 bases and J gave up 4 bases, with 17 bases separating them. Germline-derived CDR1 and CDR2 are SGHTA and FQGTGA. This CDR3 contains 16 residues. In DNA, the CDR3 is TGTGCCAGCAGCTTAGGGCAGTCGTTTGCTGGAGAGACCCAGTACTTC. This translates into CASSLGQSFAGETQYF.

This sequence joins TRBV4-1 and TRBJ1-1; 8 nucleotides match TRBD1. From germline, CDR1 is MGHRA and CDR2 YSYEKL. Trimming at V came to 4 bases and at J to 5 bases, leaving 6 bases not matched to a gene. This CDR3 comprises 14 residues. The CDR3 here is CASSLTGGWTEAFF. DNA for the CDR3: TGCGCCAGCAGCCTAACAGGGGGATGGACTGAAGCTTTCTTT.

The J gene is TRBJ2-5, the V gene TRBV25-1; TRBD1 agrees at 9 bases. J lost 5 bases, V lost 3 bases, and 13 bases had no gene match. Germline V lookup: CDR1 MGHDK, CDR2 SYGVNS. The CDR3 has 17 residues. CDR3 in DNA: TGTGCCAGCAGTGACCAGCACGGGACAGGGTTTGGGGAGACCCAGTACTTC. It codes for CASSDQHGTGFGETQYF.

The chain joins TRBV28 to TRBJ1-1; D is unresolved. CDR3 size: 15 residues. Germline V gene data show CDR1 as MDHEN and CDR2 as SYDVKM. The ends were cut back, 6 bases at V and 0 bases at J, with 14 bases in the middle. CDR3 in amino acids: CASSLIERMNTEAFF. The DNA of the CDR3 is TGTGCCAGCAGCCTCATTGAGAGGATGAACACTGAAGCTTTCTTT. The full variable domain, completed using reference TRBV28 and TRBJ1-1, is DVKVTQSSRYLVKRTGEKVFLECVQDMDHENMFWYRQDPGLGLRLIYFSYDVKMKEKGDIPEGYSVSREKKERFSLILESASTNQTSMYLCASSLIERMNTEAFFGQGTRLTVV.

The rearrangement joins TRBV7-9 to TRBJ2-3; 12 bases are shared with TRBD2. The CDR3 totals 16 residues. The ends lost 5 bases at V and 1 base at J; junction bases unmatched: 4. The germline V gene encodes CDR1 SEHNR and CDR2 FQNEAQ (reference sequence). The CDR3: CASSPTSGGRTDTQYF. In DNA, the CDR3 is TGTGCCAGCAGCCCGACTAGCGGGGGACGCACAGATACGCAGTATTTT. The full variable domain, rest sourced from reference TRBV7-9 and TRBJ2-3, is DTGVSQNPRHKITKRGQNVTFRCDPISEHNRLYWYRQTLGQGPEFLTYFQNEAQLEKSRLLSDRFSAERPKGSFSTLEIQRTEQGDSAMYLCASSPTSGGRTDTQYFGPGTRLTVL.

V usage is TRBV10-1 and J usage is TRBJ2-7; 7 nucleotides align to TRBD2. CDR3 length: 11 residues. V lost 10 bases, J lost 4 bases, and 4 bases stayed unmatched. Germline V lookup: CDR1 WNHNN, CDR2 SYGVQD (reference sequence). The CDR3, as DNA: TGCGCCACCGCCGGGGGGTACGAGCAGTACTTC. This codes for CATAGGYEQYF.

The V and J genes are TRBV6-1 and TRBJ2-7; no reliable D call. This CDR3 is 11 amino acids long. Germline CDR1 MNHNS, CDR2 SASEGT. V was cut by 11 bases and J by 3 bases, with 11 bases left in between. This CDR3 reads CASFLDYEQYF. In DNA, the CDR3 is TGTGCCTCGTTTCTAGACTACGAGCAGTACTTC.

This chain links TRBV5-4 with TRBJ2-4; 11 bases are shared with TRBD2. This CDR3 is built from 17 residues. Germline loops: CDR1 SGHNT, CDR2 YYREEE (reference sequence). Germline trimming cut 4 bases from V and 0 bases from J; bases unmatched to any gene: 6. The CDR3 reads CASSDGLAGLAKNIQYF. CDR3 nucleotides: TGTGCCAGCAGCGACGGACTAGCGGGCCTAGCCAAAAACATTCAGTACTTC.

The chain has TRBV28 and TRBJ2-3; TRBD2 might be the D (6 bases). V lost 2 bases, J lost 4 bases, and 7 bases lay in between. The CDR3 has 13 amino acids. Germline loops: CDR1 MDHEN, CDR2 SYDVKM. In nucleotides, the CDR3 is TGTGCCAGCAGTTTAGGAGGGGCAGATACGCAGTATTTT. Encoded protein: CASSLGGADTQYF.

This chain connects TRBV19 to TRBJ2-7, with D perhaps matching TRBD1 (6 bases). Trimming left V 8 bases short and J 3 bases short, with 14 bases between. The CDR3 spans 13 residues. CDR1 LNHDA and CDR2 SQIVND come from the germline V gene (reference sequence). The CDR3 region has the DNA TGTGCCAGTTCTCCCGGGACACACTACGAGCAGTACTTC. Translated, it gives CASSPGTHYEQYF.

The chain recombines TRBV7-6 with TRBJ1-1; D is ambiguous. V lost 3 bases and J 0 bases, leaving 5 bases between the germline ends. Germline CDR1 SGHVS, CDR2 FNYEAQ. This CDR3 comprises 13 residues. CDR3 residues: CASSFGMNTEAFF. The DNA of the CDR3 is TGTGCCAGCAGCTTCGGCATGAACACTGAAGCTTTCTTT. Full variable domain (remainder filled in from reference TRBV7-6 and TRBJ1-1): GAGVSQSPRYKVTKRGQDVALRCDPISGHVSLYWYRQALGQGPEFLTYFNYEAQQDKSGLPNDRFSAERPEGSISTLTIQRTEQRDSAMYRCASSFGMNTEAFFGQGTRLTVV.

The chain joins TRBV5-6 to TRBJ2-1; TRBD1 matches at 8 bases. Unmatched junction bases numbered 8, after V lost 4 bases and J lost 2 bases. CDR1 and CDR2 (germline): SGHDT, YYEEEE. The CDR3 loop spans 16 amino acids. As DNA, the CDR3 is TGTGCCAGCAGCGGCAGGGGGCTCTGGACCTACAATGAGCAGTTCTTC. Encoded protein: CASSGRGLWTYNEQFF. Full variable domain (missing parts from reference TRBV5-6 and TRBJ2-1): DAGVTQSPTHLIKTRGQQVTLRCSPKSGHDTVSWYQQALGQGPQFIFQYYEEEERQRGNFPDRFSGHQFPNYSSELNVNALLLGDSALYLCASSGRGLWTYNEQFFGPGTRLTVL.

This clone has a handful of counts. This sequence joins TRBV27 and TRBJ1-2; tentative D call: TRBD1 (6 bases). The CDR3 runs to 14 residues. Germline CDR1 MNHEY, CDR2 SMNVEV (reference sequence). Trimming took off 11 bases at V and 2 bases at J, with 18 bases between the two ends. CDR3 DNA: TGTGCCGCCCGACCGGGGGCCCCCAACTATGGCTACACCTTC. Residues: CAARPGAPNYGYTF.

J is TRBJ1-6 and V is TRBV27, with D unclear. The CDR3 extends over 15 amino acids. Germline V gene sequence: CDR1 MNHEY, CDR2 SMNVEV (reference sequence). V was shortened by 7 bases and J by 0 bases, with 10 bases between the two germline ends. The CDR3 protein is CASKEESSYNSPLHF. Written as DNA, the CDR3 is TGTGCCAGCAAGGAGGAGAGCTCCTATAATTCACCCCTCCACTTT.

This clone was counted once. The chain uses TRBV27 and TRBJ2-6; D is undetermined. The V end was cut by 8 bases, the J end by 1 base, with 3 bases between. The CDR3 sequence is 12 residues long. Germline V gene lookup returns CDR1 MNHEY and CDR2 SMNVEV (reference sequence). The CDR3 region is CASGSGANVLTF. CDR3 bases: TGTGCCAGCGGATCTGGGGCCAACGTCCTGACTTTC.

The rearrangement uses TRBV2 and TRBJ2-7; D is uncertain. V dropped 6 bases and J dropped 6 bases, with 9 bases sitting between them. The CDR3 consists of 11 residues. Looked up from germline, CDR1 is SNHLY and CDR2 is FYNNEI. The CDR3 nucleotides read TGTGCCAGCAGCAATTCGGCCGAGCAGTACTTC. It translates to CASSNSAEQYF.

This chain joins TRBV7-2 and TRBJ1-1, with TRBD1 identical over 8 bases. The J segment lost 3 bases and the V segment lost 2 bases, leaving 5 bases of the junction unmatched. The CDR3 has 15 residues. Germline V CDR1 and CDR2: SGHTA, FQGNSA. CDR3 nucleotides: TGTGCCAGCAGCTTATTGACAGGGGTAGACACTGAAGCTTTCTTT. This codes for CASSLLTGVDTEAFF.

The V call is TRBV27, the J call TRBJ2-7, with D perhaps matching TRBD2 (5 bases). Germline CDR1 reads MNHEY; CDR2 reads SMNVEV (reference sequence). This CDR3 contains 14 residues. Trimming took 3 bases from V and 1 from J, leaving 10 bases between them. The CDR3 protein is CASSFGVFSYEQYF. DNA of the CDR3: TGTGCCAGCAGTTTCGGGGTTTTTTCCTACGAGCAGTACTTC.

This chain uses TRBV19 with TRBJ2-2, with TRBD2 as a possible D gene (5 bases). V dropped 5 bases and J dropped 6 bases, with 7 bases sitting between them. The CDR3 has 12 amino acids. Germline V CDR1 and CDR2: LNHDA, SQIVND (reference sequence). The CDR3 coding sequence is TGTGCCAGTAGTGTAGCGTCCGGGGAGCTGTTTTTT. Its translation: CASSVASGELFF.

This chain links TRBV19 with TRBJ1-6; 9 bases map to TRBD1. This CDR3 is built from 19 residues. Trimming cost V 3 bases and J 9 bases; bases outside gene matches: 18. The germline V gene encodes CDR1 LNHDA and CDR2 SQIVND (reference sequence). This chain's CDR3 is CASSIMRDRVYSVPSPLHF. The CDR3 DNA is TGTGCCAGTAGTATTATGAGGGACAGGGTATACTCCGTCCCTTCACCCCTCCACTTT.